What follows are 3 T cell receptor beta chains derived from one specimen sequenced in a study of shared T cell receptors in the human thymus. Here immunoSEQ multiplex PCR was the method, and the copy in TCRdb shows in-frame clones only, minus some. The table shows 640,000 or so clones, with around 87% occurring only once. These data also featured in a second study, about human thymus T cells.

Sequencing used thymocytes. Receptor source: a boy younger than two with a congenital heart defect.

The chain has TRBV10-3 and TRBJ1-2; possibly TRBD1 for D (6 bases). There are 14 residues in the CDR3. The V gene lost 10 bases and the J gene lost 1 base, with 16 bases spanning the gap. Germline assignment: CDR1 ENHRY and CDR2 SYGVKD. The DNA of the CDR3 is TGTGCCACCAGCCCAGGGGACGATAACTATGGCTACACCTTC. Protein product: CATSPGDDNYGYTF.

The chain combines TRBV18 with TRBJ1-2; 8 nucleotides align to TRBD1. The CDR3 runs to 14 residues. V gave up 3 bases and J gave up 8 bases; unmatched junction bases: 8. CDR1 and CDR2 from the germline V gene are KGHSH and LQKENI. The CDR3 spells CASSPDRVYGGYTF. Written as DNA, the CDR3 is TGTGCCAGCTCACCGGACAGGGTATATGGGGGCTACACCTTC.

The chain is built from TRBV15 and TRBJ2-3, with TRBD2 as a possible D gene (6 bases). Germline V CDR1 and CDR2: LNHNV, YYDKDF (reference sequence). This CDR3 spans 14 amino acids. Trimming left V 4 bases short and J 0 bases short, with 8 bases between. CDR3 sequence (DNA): TGTGCCACCAGCAATGGGGGGAGCACAGATACGCAGTATTTT. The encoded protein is CATSNGGSTDTQYF.